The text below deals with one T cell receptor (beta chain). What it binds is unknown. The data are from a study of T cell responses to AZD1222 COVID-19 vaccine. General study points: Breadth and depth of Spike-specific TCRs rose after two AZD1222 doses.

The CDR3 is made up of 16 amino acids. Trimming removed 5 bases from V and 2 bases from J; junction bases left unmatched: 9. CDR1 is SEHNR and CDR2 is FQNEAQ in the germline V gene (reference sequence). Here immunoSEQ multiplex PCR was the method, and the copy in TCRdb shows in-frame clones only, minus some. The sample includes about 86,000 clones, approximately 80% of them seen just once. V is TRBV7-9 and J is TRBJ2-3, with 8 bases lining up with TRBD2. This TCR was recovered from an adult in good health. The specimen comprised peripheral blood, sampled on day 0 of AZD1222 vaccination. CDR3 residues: CASSRLPSGHTDTQYF. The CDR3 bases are TGTGCCAGCAGCCGCCTGCCTAGCGGGCACACAGATACGCAGTATTTT.